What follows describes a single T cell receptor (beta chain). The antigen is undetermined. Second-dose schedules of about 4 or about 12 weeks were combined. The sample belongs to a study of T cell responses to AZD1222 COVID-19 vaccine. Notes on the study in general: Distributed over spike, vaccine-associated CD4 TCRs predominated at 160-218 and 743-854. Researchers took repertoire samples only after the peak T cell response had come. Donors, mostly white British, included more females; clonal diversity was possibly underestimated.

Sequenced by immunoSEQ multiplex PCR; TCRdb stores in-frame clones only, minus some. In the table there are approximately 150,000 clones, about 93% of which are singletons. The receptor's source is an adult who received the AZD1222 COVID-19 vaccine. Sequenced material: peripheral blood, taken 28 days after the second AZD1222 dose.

The CDR3 nucleotides read TGTGCCAGTAGTCTTCGACAGACGCCGGGAAACACTGAAGCTTTCTTT. Amino acid sequence: CASSLRQTPGNTEAFF. The chain uses TRBV19 and TRBJ1-1; TRBD1 is a possible D gene (5 bases). The CDR3 runs to 16 residues. V was trimmed by 5 bases and J by 2 bases, leaving 18 bases between them. Germline V lookup: CDR1 LNHDA, CDR2 SQIVND (reference sequence).